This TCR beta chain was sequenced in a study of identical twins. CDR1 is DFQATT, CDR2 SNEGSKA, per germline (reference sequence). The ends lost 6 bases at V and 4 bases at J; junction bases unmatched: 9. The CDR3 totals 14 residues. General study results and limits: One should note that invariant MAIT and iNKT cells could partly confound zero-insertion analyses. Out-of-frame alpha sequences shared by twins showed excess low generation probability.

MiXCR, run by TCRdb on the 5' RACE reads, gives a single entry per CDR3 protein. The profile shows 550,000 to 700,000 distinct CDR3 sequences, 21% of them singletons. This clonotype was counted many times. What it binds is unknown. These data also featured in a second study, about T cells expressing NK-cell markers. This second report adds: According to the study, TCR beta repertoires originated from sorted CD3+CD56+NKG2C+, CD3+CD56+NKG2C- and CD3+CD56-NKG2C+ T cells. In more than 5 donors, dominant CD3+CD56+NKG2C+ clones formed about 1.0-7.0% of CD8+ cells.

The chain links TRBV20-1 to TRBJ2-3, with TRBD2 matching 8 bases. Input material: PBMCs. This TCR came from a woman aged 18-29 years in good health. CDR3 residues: CSAKGTSRADTQYF. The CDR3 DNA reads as TGCAGTGCAAAAGGGACTAGTCGGGCAGATACGCAGTATTTT.